The rows below give T cell receptor beta chains drawn from one sample of a study of PD-L1 blockade in urothelial cancer. Sequencing used immunoSEQ multiplex PCR; TCRdb keeps in-frame clones, though not all of them. The table shows about 100,000 clones, with about 85% occurring only once. This specimen was PBMCs, taken around atezolizumab (anti-PD-L1) treatment. The source is a middle-aged man with urothelial cancer. CDR3s include the opening cysteine and the closing phenylalanine or tryptophan.

V gene	J gene	CDR3 protein
TRBV7-3	TRBJ1-1	CASSEQPPTGGFTEAFF
TRBV10-3	TRBJ2-1	CAISVKSTGDNEQFF
TRBV7-9	TRBJ2-5	CASSRGRSETQYF
TRBV18	TRBJ2-7	CASSLMARHEQYF
TRBV11-2	TRBJ2-7	CASSLGTQYEQYF
TRBV6-5	TRBJ1-1	CASRSGHWNTEAFF
TRBV14	TRBJ2-1	CASSQDFSRGLDEQFF
TRBV7-6	TRBJ2-3	CASSLSHGTSGTDTQYF
TRBV6-5	TRBJ2-2	CASSRNRGQTGELFF
TRBV2	TRBJ2-2	CASSKETSGRRTGELFF
TRBV30	TRBJ1-1	CAWSVMIQGTSRAFF
TRBV2	TRBJ1-1	CASRYRGLNTEAFF
TRBV5-1	TRBJ2-1	CASSPVAGAYNEQFF
TRBV6-1	TRBJ1-3	CASSDFLGTAGNTIYF
TRBV29-1	TRBJ1-1	CSVEKGTEAFF
TRBV2	TRBJ2-1	CASFRVERVSDEQFF
TRBV6-5	TRBJ1-1	CASSKTGNTEAFF
TRBV7-8	TRBJ2-1	CASSLGRTSGRGNNEQFF
TRBV2	TRBJ2-7	CASSPQGFTQYF
TRBV6-5	TRBJ2-7	CAPRTQGHPYEQYF
TRBV7-2	.	CASSFSLGSSSYEQYF
TRBV5-8	TRBJ2-3	CASSLRGGGTDTQYF
TRBV6-1	TRBJ2-1	CASRATVFSYNEQFF
TRBV19	TRBJ2-5	CATGGGRWQETQYF
TRBV4-1	TRBJ2-2	CASSQRGPGQAYTGELFF